This T cell receptor (beta chain) emerged from a study of blood T cell repertoires in COVID-19. Overall study: T cells, B-cell-depleted T cells, or PBMCs provided the cDNA or gDNA that served as material.

Deletions cut 4 bases from V and 7 bases from J, with 13 bases between. Germline V gene lookup returns CDR1 MGHRA and CDR2 YSYEKL. The CDR3 is 13 amino acids. Clinical history as reported by participants underpinned cohort assignment. The repertoire was sequenced with immunoSEQ multiplex PCR; TCRdb's copy has only in-frame clones and lacks some. The sample yields 240,000 or so clones, about 86% seen once. J is TRBJ1-2 and V is TRBV4-1, with a possible D match to TRBD1 (6 bases). The receptor's source is a woman aged 40-49 years with acute COVID-19. Input material: PBMCs or T cells enriched from blood (not recorded which). CDR3 sequence reads: CASSPDRVSGYTF. As DNA, the CDR3 is TGCGCCAGCAGCCCGGACAGAGTTTCTGGCTACACCTTC.